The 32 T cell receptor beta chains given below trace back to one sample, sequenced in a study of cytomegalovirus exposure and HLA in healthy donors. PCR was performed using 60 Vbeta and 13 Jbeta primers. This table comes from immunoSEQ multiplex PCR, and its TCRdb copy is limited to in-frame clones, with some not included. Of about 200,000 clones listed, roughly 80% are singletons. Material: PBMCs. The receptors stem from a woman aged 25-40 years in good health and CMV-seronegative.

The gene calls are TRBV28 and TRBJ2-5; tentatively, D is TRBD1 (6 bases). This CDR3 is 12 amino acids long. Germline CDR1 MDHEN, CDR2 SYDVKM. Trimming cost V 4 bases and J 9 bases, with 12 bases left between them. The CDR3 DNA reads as TGTGCCAGCAGTTGGGGGCCAGGGGCCCAGTACTTC. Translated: CASSWGPGAQYF. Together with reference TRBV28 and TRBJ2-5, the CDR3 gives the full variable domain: DVKVTQSSRYLVKRTGEKVFLECVQDMDHENMFWYRQDPGLGLRLIYFSYDVKMKEKGDIPEGYSVSREKKERFSLILESASTNQTSMYLCASSWGPGAQYFGPGTRLLVL.

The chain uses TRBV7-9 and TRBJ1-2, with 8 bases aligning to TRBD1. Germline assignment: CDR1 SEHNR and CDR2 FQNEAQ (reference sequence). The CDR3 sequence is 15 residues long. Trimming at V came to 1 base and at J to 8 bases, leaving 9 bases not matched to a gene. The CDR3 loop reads CASSLVDRGWEGYTF. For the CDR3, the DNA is TGTGCCAGCAGCTTAGTCGACAGGGGTTGGGAAGGCTACACCTTC.

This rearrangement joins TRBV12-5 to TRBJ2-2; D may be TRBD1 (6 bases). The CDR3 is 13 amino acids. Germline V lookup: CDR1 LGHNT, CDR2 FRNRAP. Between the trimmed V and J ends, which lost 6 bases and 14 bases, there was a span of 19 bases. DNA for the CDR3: TGTGCTAGTGGACCAACAGGGTCCCAGATTCTGTTTTTT. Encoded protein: CASGPTGSQILFF.

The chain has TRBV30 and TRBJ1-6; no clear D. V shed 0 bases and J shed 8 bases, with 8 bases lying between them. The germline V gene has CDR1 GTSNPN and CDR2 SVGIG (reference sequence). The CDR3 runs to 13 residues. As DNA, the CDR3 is TGTGCCTGGAGTGTATACCGGGATTCACCCCTCCACTTT. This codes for CAWSVYRDSPLHF.

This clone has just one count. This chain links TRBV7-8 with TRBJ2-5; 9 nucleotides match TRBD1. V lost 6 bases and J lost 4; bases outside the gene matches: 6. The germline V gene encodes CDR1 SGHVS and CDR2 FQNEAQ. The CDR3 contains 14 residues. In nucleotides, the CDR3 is TGTGCCAGCAGTTCCACAGGGGGCGTAGAGACCCAGTACTTC. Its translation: CASSSTGGVETQYF.

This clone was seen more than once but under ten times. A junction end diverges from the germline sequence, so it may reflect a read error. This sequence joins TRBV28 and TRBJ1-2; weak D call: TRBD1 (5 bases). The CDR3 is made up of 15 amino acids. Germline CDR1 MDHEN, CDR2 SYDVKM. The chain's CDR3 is CASSPGGGRSSGYPF. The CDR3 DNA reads TGTGCCAGCAGCCCTGGGGGAGGGAGGAGTTCGGGCTACCCCTTC.

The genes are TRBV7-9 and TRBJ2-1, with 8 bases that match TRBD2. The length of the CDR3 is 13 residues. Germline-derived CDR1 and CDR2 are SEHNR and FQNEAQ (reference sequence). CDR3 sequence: CSTSPGGWNEQFF. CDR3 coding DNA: TGTTCCACGTCCCCGGGGGGGTGGAATGAGCAGTTCTTC. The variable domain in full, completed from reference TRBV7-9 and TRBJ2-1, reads DTGVSQNPRHKITKRGQNVTFRCDPISEHNRLYWYRQTLGQGPEFLTYFQNEAQLEKSRLLSDRFSAERPKGSFSTLEIQRTEQGDSAMYLCSTSPGGWNEQFFGPGTRLTVL.

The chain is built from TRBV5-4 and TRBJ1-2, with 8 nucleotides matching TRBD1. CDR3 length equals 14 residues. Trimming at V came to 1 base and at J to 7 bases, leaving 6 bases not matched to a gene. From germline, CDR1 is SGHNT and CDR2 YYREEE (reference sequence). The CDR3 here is CASSLWQGAGGYTF. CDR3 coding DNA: TGTGCCAGCAGCTTGTGGCAGGGGGCGGGTGGCTACACCTTC.

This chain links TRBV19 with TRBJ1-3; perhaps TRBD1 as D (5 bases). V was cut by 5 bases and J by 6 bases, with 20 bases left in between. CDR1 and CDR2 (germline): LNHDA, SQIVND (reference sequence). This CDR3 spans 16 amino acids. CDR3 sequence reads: CASSEPPGLMENTIYF. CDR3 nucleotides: TGTGCCAGTAGTGAACCACCGGGACTGATGGAAAACACCATATATTTT. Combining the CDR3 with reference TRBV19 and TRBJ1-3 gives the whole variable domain DGGITQSPKYLFRKEGQNVTLSCEQNLNHDAMYWYRQDPGQGLRLIYYSQIVNDFQKGDIAEGYSVSREKKESFPLTVTSAQKNPTAFYLCASSEPPGLMENTIYFGEGSWLTVV.

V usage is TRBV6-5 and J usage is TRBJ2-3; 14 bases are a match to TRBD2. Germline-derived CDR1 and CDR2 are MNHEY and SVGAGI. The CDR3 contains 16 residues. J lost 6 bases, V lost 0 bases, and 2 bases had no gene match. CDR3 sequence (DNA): TGTGCCAGCAGTTACTCGAGGACTAGCGGGAGGGATACGCAGTATTTT. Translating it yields CASSYSRTSGRDTQYF.

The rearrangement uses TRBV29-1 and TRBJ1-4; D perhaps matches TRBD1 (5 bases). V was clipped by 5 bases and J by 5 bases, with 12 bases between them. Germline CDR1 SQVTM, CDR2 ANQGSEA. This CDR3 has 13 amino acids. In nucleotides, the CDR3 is TGCAGCGTTACAGGAGATGGGAATGAAAAACTGTTTTTT. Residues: CSVTGDGNEKLFF.

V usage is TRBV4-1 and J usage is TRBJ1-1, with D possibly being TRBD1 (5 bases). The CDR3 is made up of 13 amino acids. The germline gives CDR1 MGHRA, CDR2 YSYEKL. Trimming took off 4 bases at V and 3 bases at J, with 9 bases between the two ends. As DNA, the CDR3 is TGCGCCAGCAGCCGACAGATGTACACTGAAGCTTTCTTT. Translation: CASSRQMYTEAFF.

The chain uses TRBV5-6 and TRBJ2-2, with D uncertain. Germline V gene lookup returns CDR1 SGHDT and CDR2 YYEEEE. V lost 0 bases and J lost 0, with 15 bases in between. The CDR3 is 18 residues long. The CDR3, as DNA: TGTGCCAGCAGCTTGGAGGTATACGACACACCGAACACCGGGGAGCTGTTTTTT. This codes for CASSLEVYDTPNTGELFF.

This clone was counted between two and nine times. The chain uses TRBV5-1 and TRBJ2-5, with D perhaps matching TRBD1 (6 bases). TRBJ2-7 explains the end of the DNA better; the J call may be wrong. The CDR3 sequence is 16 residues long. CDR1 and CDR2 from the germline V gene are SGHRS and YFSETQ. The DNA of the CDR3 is TGCGCCAGCAGCTATCACCCGACAGGCTCGGATTACGAGCAGTACTTC. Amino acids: CASSYHPTGSDYEQYF.

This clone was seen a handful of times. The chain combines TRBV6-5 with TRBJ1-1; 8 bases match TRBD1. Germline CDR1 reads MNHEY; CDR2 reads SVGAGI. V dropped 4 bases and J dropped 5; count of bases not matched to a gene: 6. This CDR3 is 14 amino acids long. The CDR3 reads CASSWDRSATEAFF. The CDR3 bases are TGTGCCAGCAGTTGGGACAGGTCGGCAACTGAAGCTTTCTTT.

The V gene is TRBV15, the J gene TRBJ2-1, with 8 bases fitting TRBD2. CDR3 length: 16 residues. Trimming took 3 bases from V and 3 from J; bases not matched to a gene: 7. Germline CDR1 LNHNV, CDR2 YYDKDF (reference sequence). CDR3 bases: TGTGCCACCAGCAGGACTATACTAGCGGACTACAATGAGCAGTTCTTC. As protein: CATSRTILADYNEQFF. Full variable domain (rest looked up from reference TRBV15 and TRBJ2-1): DAMVIQNPRYQVTQFGKPVTLSCSQTLNHNVMYWYQQKSSQAPKLLFHYYDKDFNNEADTPDNFQSRRPNTSFCFLDIRSPGLGDTAMYLCATSRTILADYNEQFFGPGTRLTVL.

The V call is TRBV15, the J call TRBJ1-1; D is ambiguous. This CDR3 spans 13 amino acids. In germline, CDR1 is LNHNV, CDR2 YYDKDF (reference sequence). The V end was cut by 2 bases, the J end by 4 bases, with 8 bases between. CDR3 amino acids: CATSRLRGTEAFF. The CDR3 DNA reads TGTGCCACCAGCAGACTACGGGGCACTGAAGCTTTCTTT.

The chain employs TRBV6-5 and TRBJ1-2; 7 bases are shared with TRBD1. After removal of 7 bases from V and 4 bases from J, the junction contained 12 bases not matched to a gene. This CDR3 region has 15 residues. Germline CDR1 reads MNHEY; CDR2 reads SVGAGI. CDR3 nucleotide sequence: TGTGCCAGCATTAAAAGACAGGGACCGACCTATGGCTACACCTTC. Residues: CASIKRQGPTYGYTF.

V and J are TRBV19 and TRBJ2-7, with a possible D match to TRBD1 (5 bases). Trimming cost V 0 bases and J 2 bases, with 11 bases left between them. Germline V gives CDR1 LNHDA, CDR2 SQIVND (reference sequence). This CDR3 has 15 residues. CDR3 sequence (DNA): TGTGCCAGTAGTATAGAGGCAGGGATACCCTACGAGCAGTACTTC. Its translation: CASSIEAGIPYEQYF.

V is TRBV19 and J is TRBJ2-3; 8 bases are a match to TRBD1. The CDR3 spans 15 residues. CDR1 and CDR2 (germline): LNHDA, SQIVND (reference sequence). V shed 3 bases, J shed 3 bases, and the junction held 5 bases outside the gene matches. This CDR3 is CASSIGQGITDTQYF. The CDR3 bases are TGTGCCAGTAGTATCGGACAGGGAATTACAGATACGCAGTATTTT.

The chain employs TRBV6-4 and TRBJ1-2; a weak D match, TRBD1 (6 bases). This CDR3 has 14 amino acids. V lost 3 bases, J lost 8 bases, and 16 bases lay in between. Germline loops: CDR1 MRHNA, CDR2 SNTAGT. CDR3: CASSEQGGAGGYTF. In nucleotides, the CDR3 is TGTGCCAGCAGTGAACAAGGGGGGGCAGGGGGCTACACCTTC.

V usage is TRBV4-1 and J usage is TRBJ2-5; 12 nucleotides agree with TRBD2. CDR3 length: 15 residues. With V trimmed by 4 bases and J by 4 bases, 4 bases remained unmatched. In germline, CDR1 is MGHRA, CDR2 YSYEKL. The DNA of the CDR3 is TGCGCCAGCAGCCCCCGGACTAGCGGGATAGAGACCCAGTACTTC. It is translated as CASSPRTSGIETQYF.

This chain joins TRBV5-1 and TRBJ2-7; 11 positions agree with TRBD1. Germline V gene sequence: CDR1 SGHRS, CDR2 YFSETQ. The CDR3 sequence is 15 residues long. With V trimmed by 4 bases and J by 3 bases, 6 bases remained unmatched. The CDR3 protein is CASSRGGQGDYEQYF. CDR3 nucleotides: TGCGCCAGCAGCAGAGGGGGACAGGGGGACTACGAGCAGTACTTC.

The CDR3 DNA is TGCAGCGCCGGGACTAGCGGAACCTACGAGCAGTACTTC. It encodes CSAGTSGTYEQYF. The J gene is TRBJ2-5, the V gene TRBV29-1; 11 bases match TRBD2. With the DNA end fitting TRBJ2-7 better, the J assignment may be wrong. The CDR3 has 13 amino acids. CDR1 SQVTM and CDR2 ANQGSEA come from the germline V gene.

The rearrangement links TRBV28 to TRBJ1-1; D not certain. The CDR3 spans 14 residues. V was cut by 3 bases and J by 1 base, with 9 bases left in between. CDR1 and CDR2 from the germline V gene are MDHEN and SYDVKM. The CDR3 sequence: CASSFLGGNTEAFF. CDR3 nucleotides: TGTGCCAGCAGTTTCCTCGGCGGGAACACTGAAGCTTTCTTT. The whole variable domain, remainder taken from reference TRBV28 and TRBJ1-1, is DVKVTQSSRYLVKRTGEKVFLECVQDMDHENMFWYRQDPGLGLRLIYFSYDVKMKEKGDIPEGYSVSREKKERFSLILESASTNQTSMYLCASSFLGGNTEAFFGQGTRLTVV.

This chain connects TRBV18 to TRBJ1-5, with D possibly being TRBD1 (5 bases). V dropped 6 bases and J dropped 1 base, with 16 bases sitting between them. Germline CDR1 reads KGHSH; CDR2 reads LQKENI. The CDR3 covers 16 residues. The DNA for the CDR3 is TGTGCCAGCTCCCAATACAGTGGGGGGAGCAATCAGCCCCAGCATTTT. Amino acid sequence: CASSQYSGGSNQPQHF. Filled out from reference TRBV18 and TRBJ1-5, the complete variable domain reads NAGVMQNPRHLVRRRGQEARLRCSPMKGHSHVYWYRQLPEEGLKFMVYLQKENIIDESGMPKERFSAEFPKEGPSILRIQQVVRGDSAAYFCASSQYSGGSNQPQHFGDGTRLSIL.

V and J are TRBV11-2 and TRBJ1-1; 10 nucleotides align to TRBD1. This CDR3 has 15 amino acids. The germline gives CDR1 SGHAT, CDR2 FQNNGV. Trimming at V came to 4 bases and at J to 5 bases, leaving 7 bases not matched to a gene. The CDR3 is CASSSQGTGATEAFF. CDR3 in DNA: TGTGCCAGCAGCTCACAAGGGACAGGGGCAACTGAAGCTTTCTTT.

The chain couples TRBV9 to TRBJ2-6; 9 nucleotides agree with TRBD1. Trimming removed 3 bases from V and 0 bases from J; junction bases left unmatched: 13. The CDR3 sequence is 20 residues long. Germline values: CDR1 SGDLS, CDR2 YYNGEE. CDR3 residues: CASSAPGGTGIFSGANVLTF. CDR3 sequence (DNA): TGTGCCAGCAGCGCGCCAGGGGGGACAGGGATCTTCTCTGGGGCCAACGTCCTGACTTTC.

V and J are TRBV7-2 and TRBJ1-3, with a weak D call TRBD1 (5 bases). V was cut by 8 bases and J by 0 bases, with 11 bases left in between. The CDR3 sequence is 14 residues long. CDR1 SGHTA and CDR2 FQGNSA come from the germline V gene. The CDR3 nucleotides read TGTGCCAGCGGGGGGAGTCTCTCTGGAAACACCATATATTTT. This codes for CASGGSLSGNTIYF.

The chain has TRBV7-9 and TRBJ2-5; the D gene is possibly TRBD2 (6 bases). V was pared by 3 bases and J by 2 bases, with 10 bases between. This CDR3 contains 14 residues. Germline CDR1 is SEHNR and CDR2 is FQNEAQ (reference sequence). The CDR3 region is CASSFRRDQETQYF. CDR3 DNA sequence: TGTGCCAGCAGCTTTAGGAGGGATCAAGAGACCCAGTACTTC.

The CDR3: CASSVRGPYNEQFF. CDR3 DNA sequence: TGTGCCAGCAGCGTAAGAGGCCCTTACAATGAGCAGTTCTTC. This chain links TRBV9 with TRBJ2-1; no reliable D call. Trimming removed 1 base at V and 4 bases at J, with 9 bases between. CDR1 is SGDLS and CDR2 is YYNGEE in the germline V gene. This CDR3 is built from 14 residues. Full variable domain (remainder filled in from reference TRBV9 and TRBJ2-1): DSGVTQTPKHLITATGQRVTLRCSPRSGDLSVYWYQQSLDQGLQFLIQYYNGEERAKGNILERFSAQQFPDLHSELNLSSLELGDSALYFCASSVRGPYNEQFFGPGTRLTVL.

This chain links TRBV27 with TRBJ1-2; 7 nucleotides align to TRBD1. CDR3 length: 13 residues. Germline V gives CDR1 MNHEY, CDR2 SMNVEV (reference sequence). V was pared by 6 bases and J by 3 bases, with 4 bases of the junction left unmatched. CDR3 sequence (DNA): TGTGCCAGCAGGCCGACAGGGCACTATGGCTACACCTTC. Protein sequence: CASRPTGHYGYTF.